These 28 T cell receptor beta chains share one sample of origin, sequenced in a study of T cell repertoires in cytomegalovirus infection. One entry per CDR3 protein, called by TCRdb with MiXCR from the reads. The table records around 330,000 distinct CDR3 sequences, roughly 15% of them present only once. The sequencing input was PBMCs. All receptors come from a human donor in good health (CMV status not recorded). Some clones in this sample may be carry-over from other donors' samples.

CDR3 amino acids: CASTHGAGRSQPQHF. CDR3 sequence (DNA): TGTGCCAGCACCCACGGGGCAGGGCGCAGTCAGCCCCAGCATTTT. This chain connects TRBV6-2 or TRBV6-3 to TRBJ1-5; D is perhaps TRBD1 (5 bases). CDR3 length: 15 amino acids. V was shortened by 7 bases and J by 6 bases, with 19 bases between the two germline ends. Germline lookup yields CDR1 MNHEY and CDR2 SVGEGT.

The chain recombines TRBV10-3 with TRBJ2-1; 10 bases map to TRBD2. Germline V gene lookup returns CDR1 ENHRY and CDR2 SYGVKD. The trim removed 4 bases at V and 2 bases at J, leaving 8 bases unmatched. CDR3 size: 17 residues. The CDR3 sequence: CAISAPTSGGAYNEQFF. In DNA form, the CDR3 reads TGTGCCATCAGTGCTCCCACCAGCGGGGGGGCCTACAATGAGCAGTTCTTC.

V usage is TRBV6-2 or TRBV6-3 and J usage is TRBJ1-6; 7 bases are shared with TRBD1. Germline V CDR1 and CDR2: MNHEY, SVGEGT. J was trimmed by 10 bases and V by 6 bases; bases with no gene match: 9. The CDR3 contains 14 residues. The CDR3 protein is CASSRGTEGSPLHF. CDR3 bases: TGTGCCAGCAGCCGCGGGACAGAGGGATCACCCCTCCACTTT.

The table lists this clonotype with a few counts. This rearrangement joins TRBV20-1 to TRBJ2-7, with D possibly matching TRBD1 (7 bases). The CDR3 is made up of 13 amino acids. Trimming removed 0 bases at V and 6 bases at J, with 12 bases between. The germline CDR1 and CDR2 sequences are DFQATT and SNEGSKA (reference sequence). The CDR3 is CSARDQGGGEQYF. In DNA, the CDR3 is TGCAGTGCTAGAGATCAGGGGGGCGGCGAGCAGTACTTC.

The chain links TRBV20-1 to TRBJ2-7; D perhaps matches TRBD1 (6 bases). Deletions cut 0 bases from V and 1 base from J, with 16 bases between. CDR3 length: 16 residues. Germline CDR1 reads DFQATT; CDR2 reads SNEGSKA (reference sequence). In DNA, the CDR3 is TGCAGTGCTAGAGACCCGACAGGATTATTTTCCTACGAGCAGTACTTC. Its protein is CSARDPTGLFSYEQYF.

Worth noting for this clonotype: As the CDR3 is not closed by the conserved phenylalanine or tryptophan, this likely results from a read error. The chain couples TRBV7-9 to TRBJ1-5; tentative D call: TRBD1 (6 bases). The V and J ends lost 5 bases and 5 bases respectively, with 16 bases between them. Germline V CDR1 and CDR2: SEHNR, FQNEAQ (reference sequence). The CDR3 has 15 residues. Here the CDR3 reads CASSPSGGPDQPQHS. CDR3 bases: TGTGCCAGCAGCCCCTCTGGGGGGCCCGATCAGCCCCAGCATTCT.

This clonotype occurred many times. This chain uses TRBV6-2 or TRBV6-3 with TRBJ2-1; D gene uncertain. Looked up from germline, CDR1 is MNHEY and CDR2 is SVGEGT. The CDR3 has 13 amino acids. Trimming shortened V by 8 bases and J by 0 bases, and 8 bases separated the two germline ends. This CDR3 is CASGVSSYNEQFF. For the CDR3, the DNA is TGTGCCAGCGGGGTTAGCTCCTACAATGAGCAGTTCTTC.

Ten or more counts support this clonotype. This rearrangement joins TRBV13 to TRBJ1-5; D gene unclear. V was cut by 8 bases and J by 2 bases, with 10 bases left in between. This CDR3 has 13 residues. Looked up from germline, CDR1 is PRHDT and CDR2 is FYEKMQ (reference sequence). The DNA for the CDR3 is TGTGCCAGCGCCCCTGGACGCAATCAGCCCCAGCATTTT. Encoded protein: CASAPGRNQPQHF.

The rearrangement uses TRBV28 and TRBJ2-7; maybe TRBD1 (5 bases). Germline loops: CDR1 MDHEN, CDR2 SYDVKM. The V end lost 10 bases, the J end lost 5 bases, and 15 bases lay between the germline ends. This CDR3 comprises 12 residues. CDR3 DNA sequence: TGTGCCACCCAACAGGTTATCCACGAGCAGTACTTC. It translates to CATQQVIHEQYF.

This clonotype was observed at least ten times. The V call is TRBV7-2, the J call TRBJ1-2; maybe TRBD1 (6 bases). The germline V and J ends were trimmed by 5 bases and 4 bases, with 23 bases remaining between them. Germline CDR1 SGHTA, CDR2 FQGNSA. This CDR3 has 17 amino acids. CDR3 DNA sequence: TGTGCCAGCAGCCCCTCTAGGGGGGGGGCCTCAACCTATGGCTACACCTTC. Amino acids: CASSPSRGGASTYGYTF. The full variable domain, rest sourced from reference TRBV7-2 and TRBJ1-2, is GAGVSQSPSNKVTEKGKDVELRCDPISGHTALYWYRQSLGQGLEFLIYFQGNSAPDKSGLPSDRFSAERTGGSVSTLTIQRTQQEDSAVYLCASSPSRGGASTYGYTFGSGTRLTVV.

This chain connects TRBV7-9 to TRBJ1-1; D is possibly TRBD1 (5 bases). V lost 2 bases to trimming and J lost 0 bases, with 16 bases between them. Germline loops: CDR1 SEHNR, CDR2 FQNEAQ (reference sequence). This CDR3 comprises 17 residues. The CDR3 loop reads CASSLRGGSLLNTEAFF. DNA for the CDR3: TGTGCCAGCAGCTTACGTGGGGGGTCCCTCCTGAACACTGAAGCTTTCTTT.

The gene calls are TRBV20-1 and TRBJ1-1; 10 bases fit TRBD1. The CDR3 totals 17 residues. J lost 5 bases, V lost 5 bases, and 17 bases had no gene match. Germline lookup yields CDR1 DFQATT and CDR2 SNEGSKA (reference sequence). As DNA, the CDR3 is TGCAGTGCTGGAAGACAGGGGGCCCTCTTTTCTACGACTGAAGCTTTCTTT. Its protein product is CSAGRQGALFSTTEAFF.

The chain is built from TRBV28 and TRBJ2-7; 14 bases fit TRBD2. Per the germline V gene, CDR1 is MDHEN and CDR2 is SYDVKM. The trim removed 2 bases at V and 6 bases at J, leaving 9 bases unmatched. This CDR3 has 17 amino acids. The CDR3 region is CASSLRGTSGGISEQYF. As DNA, the CDR3 is TGTGCCAGCAGTTTACGGGGGACTAGCGGGGGTATCTCCGAGCAGTACTTC.

This clonotype was observed at least ten times. V is TRBV7-2 and J is TRBJ1-4, with D maybe TRBD1 (6 bases). Trimming removed 5 bases from V and 8 bases from J, with 18 bases in between. This CDR3 has 15 amino acids. Germline V CDR1 and CDR2: SGHTA, FQGNSA. CDR3 amino acids: CASSGQDSKSEKLFF. CDR3 nucleotides: TGTGCCAGCAGCGGGCAGGACAGCAAATCGGAAAAACTGTTTTTT.

This clonotype showed up many times. The chain uses TRBV7-2 and TRBJ1-1, with no clear D. Deletions cut 2 bases from V and 4 bases from J, with 14 bases between. The CDR3 totals 15 residues. Germline CDR1 and CDR2: SGHTA and FQGNSA. The CDR3: CASSLIALGTTEAFF. Written as DNA, the CDR3 is TGTGCCAGCAGCTTAATTGCCTTAGGAACCACTGAAGCTTTCTTT.

This clonotype was detected only a few times. The chain has TRBV6-5 and TRBJ1-1, with 10 bases lining up with TRBD1. The germline gives CDR1 MNHEY, CDR2 SVGAGI. The CDR3 runs to 15 residues. Trimming removed 0 bases from V and 6 bases from J; junction bases left unmatched: 4. The CDR3 sequence: CASSYSSGTGAEAFF. For the CDR3, the DNA is TGTGCCAGCAGTTACTCGTCAGGGACAGGGGCTGAAGCTTTCTTT.

The chain is built from TRBV10-3 and TRBJ2-3, with D possibly being TRBD2 (5 bases). Trimming shortened V by 2 bases and J by 7 bases, and 13 bases separated the two germline ends. Germline CDR1 is ENHRY and CDR2 is SYGVKD. The CDR3 totals 14 residues. The CDR3 loop is CAISEDGPGNTQYF. The CDR3 DNA sequence: TGTGCCATCAGTGAGGACGGGCCGGGGAATACGCAGTATTTT.

This clonotype was seen at least ten times. V gene TRBV28 combines with J gene TRBJ2-7; TRBD2 agrees at 13 bases. This CDR3 contains 15 residues. V dropped 5 bases and J dropped 2; count of bases not matched to a gene: 3. Germline V gene lookup returns CDR1 MDHEN and CDR2 SYDVKM. CDR3 sequence (DNA): TGTGCCAGCAGTGCCGGGACTAGCGGGGCCTACGAGCAGTACTTC. It translates to CASSAGTSGAYEQYF. Based on the CDR3 plus reference TRBV28 and TRBJ2-7, the full variable domain is DVKVTQSSRYLVKRTGEKVFLECVQDMDHENMFWYRQDPGLGLRLIYFSYDVKMKEKGDIPEGYSVSREKKERFSLILESASTNQTSMYLCASSAGTSGAYEQYFGPGTRLTVT.

About this clonotype: A much larger clonotype is one base distant, so this may be a read error. V is TRBV6-6 and J is TRBJ1-4; 9 nucleotides align to TRBD1. Germline lookup yields CDR1 MNHNY and CDR2 SVGAGI (reference sequence). The CDR3 spans 17 residues. The CDR3 nucleotides read TGTGCCAGTGCGGGACAGGGCTACCTTGCAACTAATGAAAGACTGTTTTTT. The encoded protein is CASAGQGYLATNERLFF.

This clonotype was detected many times. The chain uses TRBV28 and TRBJ1-1, with 8 nucleotides matching TRBD1. Losses at the gene ends were 2 bases for V and 3 bases for J; bases not matched to a gene: 8. CDR1 MDHEN and CDR2 SYDVKM come from the germline V gene. The CDR3 consists of 16 residues. Here the CDR3 reads CASSLPLDRGYTEAFF. The CDR3 region has the DNA TGTGCCAGCAGTTTACCCCTAGACAGGGGATACACTGAAGCTTTCTTT.

This clonotype was counted many times. The chain uses TRBV7-8 and TRBJ2-3; D possibly matches TRBD1 or TRBD2 (6 bases each). Trimming took 1 base from V and 6 from J, leaving 17 bases between them. Germline values: CDR1 SGHVS, CDR2 FQNEAQ. This CDR3 has 16 amino acids. The CDR3 coding sequence is TGTGCCAGCAGCTTAGAGGGGGGACCGGGGCCCGATACGCAGTATTTT. It codes for CASSLEGGPGPDTQYF.

This clonotype was detected many times. The V call is TRBV5-6, the J call TRBJ1-4; TRBD1 agrees at 7 bases. With V trimmed by 4 bases and J by 6 bases, 12 bases remained unmatched. CDR1 is SGHDT and CDR2 is YYEEEE in the germline V gene. The CDR3 runs 16 residues. CDR3 residues: CASSHRTGTMDEKLFF. For the CDR3, the DNA is TGTGCCAGCAGCCACCGGACAGGAACGATGGATGAAAAACTGTTTTTT.

This clonotype was detected many times. The chain joins TRBV12-3 or TRBV12-4 to TRBJ1-5; D is possibly TRBD1 (5 bases). The CDR3 is 21 residues long. V lost 2 bases, J lost 4 bases, and 30 bases lay in between. CDR3 region: CASSLYLRGFGQQVLNQPQHF. The CDR3 DNA sequence: TGTGCCAGCAGTTTATACTTACGGGGTTTCGGGCAACAGGTGCTGAATCAGCCCCAGCATTTT.

The sample holds a few counts of this clonotype. The chain is built from TRBV11-2 and TRBJ2-4; 9 positions match TRBD2. The CDR3 extends over 15 amino acids. The V and J ends lost 1 base and 6 bases, in that order; junction bases with no gene match: 4. Germline CDR1 is SGHAT and CDR2 is FQNNGV. The chain's CDR3 is CASSLGSAGGNIQYF. The DNA for the CDR3 is TGTGCCAGCAGCTTAGGTTCAGCGGGGGGAAACATTCAGTACTTC.

The chain has TRBV3-1 and TRBJ2-1; no clear D gene. Germline V gene lookup returns CDR1 LGHDT and CDR2 YNNKEL (reference sequence). V was pared by 3 bases and J by 5 bases, with 8 bases between. This CDR3 is built from 13 residues. The CDR3 spells CASSQALDNEQFF. In DNA form, the CDR3 reads TGTGCCAGCAGCCAGGCCCTGGACAATGAGCAGTTCTTC.

A few counts support this clonotype. The V call is TRBV20-1, the J call TRBJ2-6; D may be TRBD1 (6 bases). From germline, CDR1 is DFQATT and CDR2 SNEGSKA (reference sequence). The CDR3 runs 20 residues. V dropped 1 base and J dropped 0 bases, with 22 bases sitting between them. The CDR3 region has the DNA TGCAGTGCTAGAGGGATGGCAGGGGACGAAAGGATCTCTGGGGCCAACGTCCTGACTTTC. It is translated as CSARGMAGDERISGANVLTF.

The gene calls are TRBV29-1 and TRBJ2-1; 7 bases align to TRBD2. Germline CDR1 and CDR2: SQVTM and ANQGSEA. This CDR3 contains 12 residues. V lost 4 bases and J lost 7; bases outside the gene matches: 4. Written as DNA, the CDR3 is TGCAGCGTTGGGGGGGGTCCAAATGAGCAGTTCTTC. This translates into CSVGGGPNEQFF.

Here the CDR3 reads CASSQKVNQPQHF. Written as DNA, the CDR3 is TGTGCCAGCAGTCAGAAGGTCAATCAGCCCCAGCATTTT. The chain couples TRBV2 to TRBJ1-5, with D unresolved. V lost 5 bases, J lost 3 bases, and 8 bases lay in between. This CDR3 has 13 amino acids. CDR1 and CDR2 from the germline V gene are SNHLY and FYNNEI.